This T cell receptor (beta chain) appears in the sequencing data of a study of T cells in Graves' hyperthyroidism and ophthalmopathy. Investigators excluded patients with uncontrolled infection, other autoimmune disease, pregnancy or lactation. Diagnoses rested on clinical symptoms, serum thyroxine and TRAb, thyroid ultrasound and orbital computed tomography. The study, taken as a whole, reports: Blood also held most thyroid clonotypes expanded beyond 0.001. Ophthalmopathy was told apart from stable hyperthyroidism by a 13 V-J model.

CDR1 and CDR2 (germline): SGDLS, YYNGEE. Losses at the gene ends were 3 bases for V and 10 bases for J; bases not matched to a gene: 7. The CDR3 sequence is 14 residues long. The source material, RNA transcripts, was used to amplify TCR beta CDR3 regions. The study used the HTBI primer set for a first-round RT-PCR of the TCR CDR3. Using its own MiXCR run on the multiplex PCR reads, TCRdb lists one record per CDR3 protein. The profile shows 550,000 to 600,000 distinct CDR3 sequences, roughly 50% of them singletons. Turning to this clonotype: The antigen remains undetermined.

V usage is TRBV9 and J usage is TRBJ2-3, with 11 bases lining up with TRBD1. The specimen sequenced was peripheral blood or thyroid tissue (not recorded which). This clonotype was sampled from an adult woman with Graves' disease, either hyperthyroidism or ophthalmopathy (not recorded which). CDR3 DNA sequence: TGTGCCAGCAGCGGAGCCGGGACAGGGGGTGCGCAGTATTTT. Translating gives CASSGAGTGGAQYF.